This T cell receptor beta chain was profiled in a study of beta chain features in type 1 diabetes. Study-wide points: Among patients with Type 1 diabetes, TCRB CDR3s were moderately but significantly shorter in every one of the four CD4+ subsets. Within patients, naive, central memory and Treg TCRB repertoires seemed more similar than within healthy donors.

CDR1 LNHDA and CDR2 SQIVND come from the germline V gene (reference sequence). Unmatched junction bases numbered 11, after V lost 6 bases and J lost 5 bases. The CDR3 has 15 residues. Of the isolated RNA, all was reverse transcribed, and so the sequenced material was expressed TCRB transcripts. Using immunoSEQ multiplex PCR, the repertoire was profiled, and TCRdb retains in-frame clones only, with some absent. This table has 60,000 to 75,000 clones, around 49% appearing once. As concerns this clone: The antigen is not known.

A heparinised blood draw that averaged about 100 mL was obtained once from each donor. CD4+ naive, central memory, regulatory and stem cell-like memory cells were sorted via CD45RO/CCR7/CD25/CD127/CD95/CD27. In all sorted populations, purity surpassed 98%. This sequence joins TRBV19 and TRBJ2-5; 8 nucleotides match TRBD1. The sequenced sample was central memory CD4+ T cells from blood. The TCR sequence derives from a man aged 25-45 years with type 1 diabetes. The CDR3 sequence: CASRMTGVGSETQYF. In nucleotides, the CDR3 is TGTGCCAGTAGGATGACAGGGGTAGGATCGGAGACCCAGTACTTC.